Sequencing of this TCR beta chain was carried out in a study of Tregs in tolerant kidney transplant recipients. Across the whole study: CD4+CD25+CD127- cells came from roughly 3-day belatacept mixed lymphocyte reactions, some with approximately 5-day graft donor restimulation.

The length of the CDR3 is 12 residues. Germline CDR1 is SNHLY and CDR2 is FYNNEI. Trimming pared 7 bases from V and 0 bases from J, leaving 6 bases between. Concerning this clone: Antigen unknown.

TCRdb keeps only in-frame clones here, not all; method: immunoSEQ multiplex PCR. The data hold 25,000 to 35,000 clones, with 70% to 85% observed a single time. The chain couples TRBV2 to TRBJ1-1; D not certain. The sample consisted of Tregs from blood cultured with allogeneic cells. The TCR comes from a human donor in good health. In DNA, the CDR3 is TGTGCCAGCAACGAGGTGAACACTGAAGCTTTCTTT. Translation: CASNEVNTEAFF. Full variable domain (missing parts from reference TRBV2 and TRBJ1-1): EPEVTQTPSHQVTQMGQEVILRCVPISNHLYFYWYRQILGQKVEFLVSFYNNEISEKSEIFDDQFSVERPDGSNFTLKIRSTKLEDSAMYFCASNEVNTEAFFGQGTRLTVV.